This record covers a single T cell receptor (beta chain). Antigen unknown. Sequenced with the Oncomine TCR Beta short-read assay was DNA taken from cultured CD4+ T cells. TCRdb reprocessed the PCR reads with MiXCR, giving one entry per CDR3 protein. The sample yields approximately 2,000 distinct CDR3 sequences, roughly 18% seen once. This sample is drawn from a study of vaccination and CD4 T cells after COVID-19. The germline gives CDR1 KGHDR, CDR2 SFDVKD. CDR3 length: 15 residues. Trimming removed 4 bases at V and 5 bases at J, with 14 bases between. Treatment defined: approximately nine-day PBMC culture with coronavirus spike peptide pools or control peptides (ViraFEST assay). CD4+ T cells of the unexposed donor were collected before the COVID-19 pandemic (2011-2018). After being plated at a few million per well, PBMCs were cultured with approximately 9.9 IU/ml IL-2 and approximately 10 ug/ml peptide pools. CD4+ T cells from unexposed donors were probed, cells permitting, with SARS-CoV-2 S/N and four cold-coronavirus spikes.

The genes are TRBV24-1 and TRBJ2-1; D gene unclear. The TCR comes from a human donor in good health. Sequencing input: CD4+ T cells from blood, cultured in vitro. CDR3 DNA sequence: TGTGCCACCAGTGACTCCGGCGGCGGCAACAATGAGCAGTTCTTC. This translates into CATSDSGGGNNEQFF.